This T cell receptor (beta chain) emerged from a study of cytomegalovirus exposure and HLA in healthy donors. Trimming took 6 bases from V and 5 from J; bases not matched to a gene: 6. Germline V gene lookup returns CDR1 MNHNY and CDR2 SVGAGI (reference sequence). The CDR3 has 14 amino acids. Notes on this clone: Its target is not known.

Whole-study findings and limits: Equally common other TCR beta chains were less clonally expanded than HLA-associated ones, a later analysis found. A few CMV-associated chains were confirmed in vitro to be specific for CMV antigens.

The donors were healthy bone marrow donors. The PCR contained 60 Vbeta and 13 Jbeta primers. Here immunoSEQ multiplex PCR was the method, and the copy in TCRdb shows in-frame clones only, minus some. Here the sample spans about 270,000 clones, roughly 85% being singletons. The TCR originated in a middle-aged man in good health and CMV-seropositive. The source material was PBMCs. This chain joins TRBV6-6 and TRBJ1-1, with 10 positions matching TRBD1. The CDR3 region is CASRPPGQGTEAFF. The CDR3 bases are TGTGCCAGCAGGCCACCGGGACAGGGGACTGAAGCTTTCTTT.